A single sample gave rise to the 14 T cell receptor beta chains below, sequenced in a study of cytomegalovirus exposure and HLA in healthy donors. Primers: 60 Vbeta forward and 13 Jbeta reverse. Profiled with immunoSEQ multiplex PCR; TCRdb holds only in-frame clones, not every one. There are 100,000 to 150,000 clones in the sample, with 1.5% to 2% held by the top ten. Material for sequencing was PBMCs. All receptors derive from a woman in her 40s in good health and CMV-seropositive.

CDR3 residues: CASSSQQDYGYTF. The CDR3 bases are TGCGCCAGCAGCTCCCAACAGGACTATGGCTACACCTTC. The rearrangement uses TRBV5-1 and TRBJ1-2, with D possibly TRBD1 on 5 matching bases. The CDR3 is made up of 13 amino acids. Trimming pared 3 bases from V and 3 bases from J, leaving 9 bases between. CDR1 SGHRS and CDR2 YFSETQ come from the germline V gene. Full variable domain (missing parts from reference TRBV5-1 and TRBJ1-2): KAGVTQTPRYLIKTRGQQVTLSCSPISGHRSVSWYQQTPGQGLQFLFEYFSETQRNKGNFPGRFSGRQFSNSRSEMNVSTLELGDSALYLCASSSQQDYGYTFGSGTRLTVV.

The chain employs TRBV7-3 and TRBJ2-5, with 8 bases aligning to TRBD1. Germline CDR1 is SGHTA and CDR2 is FQGTGA. The CDR3 has 14 amino acids. V dropped 5 bases and J dropped 5; count of bases not matched to a gene: 7. CDR3 amino acids: CASSPTGDRETQYF. CDR3 nucleotide sequence: TGTGCCAGCAGCCCAACAGGGGACAGGGAGACCCAGTACTTC.

This chain connects TRBV19 to TRBJ2-7; 7 nucleotides match TRBD1. V trimming: 5 bases; J trimming: 3 bases; junction bases outside the gene matches: 4. The germline CDR1 and CDR2 sequences are LNHDA and SQIVND (reference sequence). CDR3 size: 13 residues. CDR3 in DNA: TGTGCCAGTAGTCTTCGGACAGGCTACGAGCAGTACTTC. Its protein is CASSLRTGYEQYF.

J is TRBJ2-7 and V is TRBV15; 7 positions agree with TRBD2. The V segment lost 3 bases and the J segment 3 bases; nucleotides outside the gene matches: 5. The CDR3 runs to 14 residues. Germline V gene lookup returns CDR1 LNHNV and CDR2 YYDKDF (reference sequence). This CDR3 reads CATSSAGTNYEQYF. CDR3 bases: TGTGCCACCAGCAGTGCCGGGACTAACTACGAGCAGTACTTC.

This chain uses TRBV29-1 with TRBJ2-1, with 11 positions matching TRBD2. Germline loops: CDR1 SQVTM, CDR2 ANQGSEA. After removal of 1 base from V and 3 bases from J, the junction contained 11 bases not matched to a gene. The CDR3 consists of 18 residues. This chain's CDR3 is CSVEGGQGGTSGYNEQFF. The CDR3 bases are TGCAGCGTTGAAGGAGGGCAGGGGGGGACTAGCGGCTACAATGAGCAGTTCTTC.

The chain employs TRBV4-1 and TRBJ2-5, with D hard to call. The J call could be wrong; TRBJ2-7 is a better fit for the DNA end. The CDR3 spans 12 residues. Germline CDR1 MGHRA, CDR2 YSYEKL. DNA of the CDR3: TGCGCCAGCAGCGAAAAAGACTACGAGCAGTACTTC. As protein: CASSEKDYEQYF.

The chain joins TRBV29-1 to TRBJ2-5; no reliable D call. From germline, CDR1 is SQVTM and CDR2 ANQGSEA. The V and J ends lost 5 bases and 1 base respectively, with 5 bases between them. This CDR3 region has 11 residues. The CDR3 reads CSVRGQETQYF. CDR3 coding DNA: TGCAGCGTTAGAGGCCAAGAGACCCAGTACTTC.

The genes are TRBV28 and TRBJ1-2, with D possibly matching TRBD1 (5 bases). Per germline, CDR1 MDHEN and CDR2 SYDVKM. Deletions cut 3 bases from V and 5 bases from J, with 16 bases between. The CDR3 is made up of 15 amino acids. CDR3 coding DNA: TGTGCCAGCAGTTTTGTAAGGGGAGGATATTATGGCTACACCTTC. This codes for CASSFVRGGYYGYTF.

The genes are TRBV12-5 and TRBJ1-2, with D perhaps TRBD1 (6 bases). The CDR3 extends over 16 amino acids. The germline CDR1 and CDR2 sequences are LGHNT and FRNRAP. The V and J ends lost 6 bases and 7 bases respectively, with 24 bases between them. The CDR3 DNA follows: TGTGCTAGTGGCCGGGACATCCTTATTCCGTCTATTGGCTACACCTTC. It specifies CASGRDILIPSIGYTF.

The J gene is TRBJ1-2, the V gene TRBV27; 11 bases are a match to TRBD1. Trimming at V came to 6 bases and at J to 5 bases, leaving 5 bases not matched to a gene. Looked up from germline, CDR1 is MNHEY and CDR2 is SMNVEV (reference sequence). This CDR3 has 14 residues. The CDR3 DNA reads TGTGCCAGCAGCGGGACAGGGGGAAGGTATGGCTACACCTTC. Its protein product is CASSGTGGRYGYTF.

The chain has TRBV6-6 and TRBJ2-3, with D unresolved. Per the germline V gene, CDR1 is MNHNY and CDR2 is SVGAGI (reference sequence). Between the trimmed V and J ends, which lost 5 bases and 5 bases, there was a span of 5 bases. The CDR3 extends over 11 amino acids. CDR3 protein: CASSNRDTQYF. The CDR3 nucleotides are TGTGCCAGCAGTAATAGAGATACGCAGTATTTT.

The chain carries TRBV5-1 and TRBJ2-2, with 8 bases that match TRBD2. Germline loops: CDR1 SGHRS, CDR2 YFSETQ. The CDR3 sequence is 16 residues long. The trim removed 4 bases at V and 0 bases at J, leaving 5 bases unmatched. The CDR3 DNA follows: TGCGCCAGCAGCACACTAGCGGCCCCGAACACCGGGGAGCTGTTTTTT. Its protein is CASSTLAAPNTGELFF.

V usage is TRBV9 and J usage is TRBJ1-2, with unresolved D. CDR3 size: 14 residues. Trimming left V 4 bases short and J 0 bases short, with 10 bases between. Looked up from germline, CDR1 is SGDLS and CDR2 is YYNGEE. The CDR3 sequence: CASSNLIPNYGYTF. The CDR3 DNA reads TGTGCCAGCAGCAACCTAATCCCTAACTATGGCTACACCTTC.

The chain joins TRBV27 to TRBJ2-2, with 11 nucleotides matching TRBD2. The CDR3 has 17 residues. After removal of 6 bases from V and 0 bases from J, the junction contained 6 bases not matched to a gene. Germline CDR1 MNHEY, CDR2 SMNVEV (reference sequence). Written as DNA, the CDR3 is TGTGCCAGCAGACATAGCGGGAGGGCCTCGAACACCGGGGAGCTGTTTTTT. It translates to CASRHSGRASNTGELFF.